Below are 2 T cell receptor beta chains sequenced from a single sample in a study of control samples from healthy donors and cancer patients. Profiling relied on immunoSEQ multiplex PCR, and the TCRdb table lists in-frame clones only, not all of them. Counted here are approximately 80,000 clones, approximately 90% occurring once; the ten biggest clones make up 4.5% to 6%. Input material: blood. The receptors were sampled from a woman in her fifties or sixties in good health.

CDR3: CASSSRLAGGNNEQFF. The CDR3 DNA follows: TGCGCCAGCAGCTCCAGACTAGCGGGGGGAAACAATGAGCAGTTCTTC. The genes are TRBV5-1 and TRBJ2-1, with TRBD2 matching over 13 bases. The CDR3 extends over 16 amino acids. Losses at the gene ends were 3 bases for V and 5 bases for J; bases not matched to a gene: 5. CDR1 is SGHRS and CDR2 is YFSETQ in the germline V gene.

This CDR3 reads CASSLVRAAHLYGYTF. In nucleotides, the CDR3 is TGTGCCAGCAGCTTAGTTCGAGCGGCCCACCTCTATGGCTACACCTTC. The chain carries TRBV7-8 and TRBJ1-2; D gene unclear. The germline gives CDR1 SGHVS, CDR2 FQNEAQ. The CDR3 sequence is 16 residues long. V was trimmed by 1 base and J by 4 bases, leaving 16 bases between them.